The sequence of this TCR beta chain was determined in a study of CD8 T cells in Susac syndrome. Germline V lookup: CDR1 DFQATT, CDR2 SNEGSKA (reference sequence). Trimming removed 5 bases from V and 8 bases from J; junction bases left unmatched: 11. The CDR3 runs to 14 residues. Random hexamers served to reverse transcribe about 0.45 to 1 ug RNA. MiXCR was run by TCRdb on the immunoSEQ multiplex PCR reads, yielding one entry per CDR3 protein. This sample has fewer than 200,000 distinct CDR3 sequences; roughly 90% occur once, and the top ten carry approximately 0.086%. What was sequenced was CD4+ T cells from PBMCs. This TCR was recovered from a human donor with Susac syndrome. The V gene is TRBV20-1, the J gene TRBJ2-1, with 8 bases fitting TRBD1. For the CDR3, the DNA is TGCAGTGCTTATGCCGTCGACAGGGGTCATGAGCAGTTCTTC. Translating it yields CSAYAVDRGHEQFF.